A single sample is the source of the 21 T cell receptor beta chains below, sequenced in a study of T cells after yellow fever vaccination. TCRdb reprocessed the 5' RACE reads via MiXCR and lists one record per CDR3 protein. The table records around 140,000 distinct CDR3 sequences, about 6.2% of them present only once. The material sequenced was CD4+ T cells sorted from PBMCs, taken 10 days after the yellow fever booster vaccination. The receptors stem from a young man who received the YFV17D yellow fever vaccine.

The gene calls are TRBV4-3 and TRBJ1-5; maybe TRBD1 (6 bases). Germline V CDR1 and CDR2: LGHNA, YSLEER. V dropped 5 bases and J dropped 7 bases, with 18 bases sitting between them. This CDR3 has 15 amino acids. CDR3 residues: CASSALTGTRQPQHF. CDR3 sequence (DNA): TGCGCCAGCAGCGCGCTAACAGGGACAAGACAGCCCCAGCATTTT.

This clonotype was seen ten or more times. The chain links TRBV12-3 or TRBV12-4 to TRBJ2-7; 11 bases match TRBD1. This CDR3 has 15 amino acids. With 1 base clipped from V and 4 bases from J, the junction kept 3 bases outside the gene matches. The chain's CDR3 is CASSLGDRGRYEQYF. In nucleotides, the CDR3 is TGTGCCAGCAGTTTAGGGGACAGGGGGAGGTACGAGCAGTACTTC.

This clonotype appeared many times. The chain couples TRBV2 to TRBJ2-5; 7 bases agree with TRBD2. V lost 6 bases and J lost 4; bases outside the gene matches: 5. CDR3 length: 13 residues. Germline lookup yields CDR1 SNHLY and CDR2 FYNNEI. The chain's CDR3 is CASRGGSGETQYF. The CDR3 bases are TGTGCCAGCAGAGGCGGGAGCGGAGAGACCCAGTACTTC.

This clonotype occurred many times. The chain is built from TRBV9 and TRBJ1-5, with no clear D. V was shortened by 1 base and J by 0 bases, with 8 bases between the two germline ends. The CDR3 sequence is 15 residues long. Per germline, CDR1 SGDLS and CDR2 YYNGEE. CDR3 amino acids: CASSVTGNSNQPQHF. CDR3 in DNA: TGTGCCAGCAGCGTAACTGGGAATAGCAATCAGCCCCAGCATTTT.

This clonotype was seen a single time. V gene TRBV29-1 combines with J gene TRBJ2-5; D is uncertain. Per germline, CDR1 SQVTM and CDR2 ANQGSEA. The CDR3 loop spans 13 amino acids. With 6 bases removed from V and 4 bases from J, the gap between germline ends came to 15 bases. For the CDR3, the DNA is TGCAGCGTCAAGTCCCTACATGGAGAGACCCAGTACTTC. Protein: CSVKSLHGETQYF. The whole variable domain, filled in from reference TRBV29-1 and TRBJ2-5, reads SAVISQKPSRDICQRGTSLTIQCQVDSQVTMMFWYRQQPGQSLTLIATANQGSEATYESGFVIDKFPISRPNLTFSTLTVSNMSPEDSSIYLCSVKSLHGETQYFGPGTRLLVL.

This clonotype has a handful of counts. The rearrangement links TRBV20-1 to TRBJ2-3; TRBD2 might be the D (5 bases). This CDR3 has 14 amino acids. Germline V gene data show CDR1 as DFQATT and CDR2 as SNEGSKA (reference sequence). V lost 0 bases and J lost 4, with 11 bases in between. This CDR3 reads CSARDPEGADTQYF. In nucleotides, the CDR3 is TGCAGTGCTAGAGATCCTGAGGGTGCAGATACGCAGTATTTT.

V is TRBV6-6 and J is TRBJ1-1, with 9 bases matching TRBD1. The CDR3 extends over 12 amino acids. Germline V CDR1 and CDR2: MNHNY, SVGAGI (reference sequence). Unmatched junction bases numbered 11, after V lost 7 bases and J lost 14 bases. The chain's CDR3 is CASTSNEDRGFF. The CDR3 DNA reads as TGTGCCAGCACCTCGAATGAGGACAGGGGCTTCTTT.

The CDR3 nucleotides read TGTGCCAGCAGCTTAGGACATGGGAGCTACGAGCAGTACTTC. Translation: CASSLGHGSYEQYF. J is TRBJ2-7 and V is TRBV7-9, with TRBD2 as a possible D gene (5 bases). The CDR3 totals 14 residues. Germline V gives CDR1 SEHNR, CDR2 FQNEAQ (reference sequence). The V end was cut by 1 base, the J end by 3 bases, with 10 bases between.

This clonotype has at least ten counts. Here the CDR3 reads CASRSWEGTYEQYF. The CDR3 region has the DNA TGTGCCAGCAGGTCCTGGGAGGGGACCTACGAGCAGTACTTC. The chain links TRBV6-2 or TRBV6-3 to TRBJ2-7; 7 bases match TRBD2. Losses at the gene ends were 6 bases for V and 2 bases for J; bases not matched to a gene: 7. The length of the CDR3 is 14 residues. Germline CDR1 reads MNHEY; CDR2 reads SVGEGT.

This clonotype was seen at least ten times. This chain links TRBV11-2 with TRBJ2-3; a possible D gene is TRBD2 (6 bases). Germline V CDR1 and CDR2: SGHAT, FQNNGV. V was cut by 5 bases and J by 4 bases, with 19 bases left in between. The CDR3 has 16 amino acids. CDR3 protein: CASSGYRGLTADTQYF. The CDR3 coding sequence is TGTGCCAGCAGCGGCTACCGGGGACTGACGGCAGATACGCAGTATTTT.

Many counts were recorded for this clonotype. V is TRBV12-3 or TRBV12-4 and J is TRBJ2-3; 9 nucleotides align to TRBD2. This CDR3 is built from 16 residues. The J segment lost 8 bases and the V segment lost 6 bases, leaving 15 bases of the junction unmatched. CDR3 amino acids: CASSAGIGLAGRTQYF. CDR3 nucleotide sequence: TGTGCCAGCAGCGCCGGTATAGGGCTAGCGGGACGTACGCAGTATTTT.

The chain is built from TRBV5-1 and TRBJ2-2, with a weak D call TRBD1 (6 bases). Germline V CDR1 and CDR2: SGHRS, YFSETQ. The germline V and J ends were trimmed by 4 bases and 4 bases, with 17 bases remaining between them. The CDR3 has 16 residues. CDR3 in DNA: TGCGCCAGCAGCGCCGGACCAACCAGGGGCACCGGGGAGCTGTTTTTT. This sequence encodes CASSAGPTRGTGELFF.

This clonotype was observed at least ten times. V and J are TRBV19 and TRBJ1-5, with D possibly being TRBD1 (6 bases). This CDR3 has 15 residues. Per the germline V gene, CDR1 is LNHDA and CDR2 is SQIVND (reference sequence). V was trimmed by 5 bases and J by 2 bases, leaving 13 bases between them. The CDR3 region has the DNA TGTGCCAGTAGTCCGATTCCAGGGGGCAATCAGCCCCAGCATTTT. Its protein is CASSPIPGGNQPQHF.

This clonotype was recorded at least ten times. The chain is built from TRBV4-1 and TRBJ2-1; maybe TRBD1 (6 bases). Germline-derived CDR1 and CDR2 are MGHRA and YSYEKL. Trimming took off 0 bases at V and 8 bases at J, with 14 bases between the two ends. The CDR3 has 15 amino acids. The CDR3 loop reads CASSQEATGIYEQFF. The CDR3 bases are TGCGCCAGCAGCCAAGAGGCCACAGGGATATATGAGCAGTTCTTC.

This rearrangement joins TRBV7-2 to TRBJ2-3, with 7 bases lining up with TRBD2. The CDR3 spans 16 residues. Germline V gives CDR1 SGHTA, CDR2 FQGNSA. The ends lost 5 bases at V and 3 bases at J; junction bases unmatched: 11. This chain's CDR3 is CASSTGGTGRTDTQYF. Written as DNA, the CDR3 is TGTGCCAGCAGCACCGGGGGGACCGGACGTACAGATACGCAGTATTTT.

This clonotype was observed at least ten times. The rearrangement joins TRBV6-5 to TRBJ2-6; 8 nucleotides line up with TRBD1. This CDR3 has 19 amino acids. Germline V lookup: CDR1 MNHEY, CDR2 SVGAGI. V was pared by 0 bases and J by 3 bases, with 10 bases of the junction left unmatched. CDR3 sequence: CASSYSRPGGAFGANVLTF. CDR3 in DNA: TGTGCCAGCAGTTACTCGAGGCCAGGGGGCGCCTTTGGGGCCAACGTCCTGACTTTC.

This clonotype showed up many times. The chain carries TRBV20-1 and TRBJ1-4; D gene unclear. Looked up from germline, CDR1 is DFQATT and CDR2 is SNEGSKA (reference sequence). The CDR3 has 14 amino acids. V was pared by 3 bases and J by 8 bases, with 16 bases between. This CDR3 is CSARRASGEEKLFF. CDR3 bases: TGCAGTGCTAGGCGCGCATCCGGGGAGGAAAAACTGTTTTTT.

This clonotype was recorded many times. This chain uses TRBV7-9 with TRBJ2-7; D could derive from TRBD1 or TRBD2 (5 bases each). The CDR3 contains 14 residues. CDR1 SEHNR and CDR2 FQNEAQ come from the germline V gene (reference sequence). V was pared by 3 bases and J by 5 bases, with 14 bases between. This chain's CDR3 is CASSFSGPRDEQYF. The DNA for the CDR3 is TGTGCCAGCAGCTTTTCGGGGCCCCGCGACGAGCAGTACTTC.

As concerns this clonotype: This sequence may be a read error, since a much larger clone differs from it by one base. V and J are TRBV3-1 and TRBJ1-1; unclear D gene. Germline V gene lookup returns CDR1 LGHDT and CDR2 YNNKEL (reference sequence). CDR3 length: 13 residues. The V and J ends lost 6 bases and 0 bases respectively, with 8 bases between them. The CDR3 region has the DNA TGTGCCAGCAGACCCCCTATGAACACTGAAGCTTTCTTT. This encodes CASRPPMNTEAFF.

This clonotype was counted ten times or more. The CDR3 nucleotides read TGTGCCAGCAGCTCGAAACCCCGGGGAAATGAAAAACTGTTTTTT. Its protein is CASSSKPRGNEKLFF. This chain joins TRBV5-6 and TRBJ1-4; D gene uncertain. The CDR3 loop spans 15 amino acids. CDR1 SGHDT and CDR2 YYEEEE come from the germline V gene. V was shortened by 3 bases and J by 5 bases, with 14 bases between the two germline ends.

This clonotype was counted at least ten times. V and J are TRBV28 and TRBJ2-7; 13 bases fit TRBD2. CDR1 and CDR2 (germline): MDHEN, SYDVKM. This CDR3 has 11 residues. CDR3 residues: CGTSGSFEQYF. As DNA, the CDR3 is TGTGGGACTAGCGGGAGTTTCGAGCAGTACTTC.